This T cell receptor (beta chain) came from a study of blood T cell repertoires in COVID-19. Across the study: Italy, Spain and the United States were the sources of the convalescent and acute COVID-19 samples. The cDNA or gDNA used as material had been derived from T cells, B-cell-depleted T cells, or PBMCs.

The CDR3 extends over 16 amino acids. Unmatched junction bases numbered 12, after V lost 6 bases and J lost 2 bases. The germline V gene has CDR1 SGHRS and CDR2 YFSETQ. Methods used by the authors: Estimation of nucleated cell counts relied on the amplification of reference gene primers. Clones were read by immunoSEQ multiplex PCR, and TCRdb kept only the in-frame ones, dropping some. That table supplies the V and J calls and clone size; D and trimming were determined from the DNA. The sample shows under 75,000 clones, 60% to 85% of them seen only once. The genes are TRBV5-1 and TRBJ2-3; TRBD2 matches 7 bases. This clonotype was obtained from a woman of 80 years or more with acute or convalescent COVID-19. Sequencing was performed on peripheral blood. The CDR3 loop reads CASTLGSGGPTDTQYF. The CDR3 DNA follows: TGCGCCAGCACTCTAGGGTCGGGGGGACCCACAGATACGCAGTATTTT.